The 21 T cell receptor beta chains below were found in one sample sequenced in a study of identical twins. TCRdb reprocessed the 5' RACE reads with MiXCR, giving one entry per CDR3 protein. The table records nearly 200,000 distinct CDR3 sequences, approximately 15% of them present only once. These data were likewise used in another study, on T cells expressing NK-cell markers.

Source material: CD8+ T cells sorted from blood. These receptors all come from a woman aged 18-29 years in good health.

The chain has TRBV6-2 or TRBV6-3 and TRBJ1-1; no clear D. The V and J ends lost 5 bases and 4 bases respectively, with 14 bases between them. The CDR3 is 14 amino acids. Germline V gene lookup returns CDR1 MNHEY and CDR2 SVGEGT. The CDR3 DNA follows: TGTGCCAGCAGTACCGCCCGGGAGGGCACTGAAGCTTTCTTT. Amino acids: CASSTAREGTEAFF.

This clonotype was observed a few times. The chain employs TRBV20-1 and TRBJ2-1, with unresolved D. Looked up from germline, CDR1 is DFQATT and CDR2 is SNEGSKA (reference sequence). Trimming shortened V by 3 bases and J by 0 bases, and 9 bases separated the two germline ends. The CDR3 consists of 14 residues. CDR3 DNA: TGCAGTGCTAGTTTGGAGAGCTCCTACAATGAGCAGTTCTTC. Its protein is CSASLESSYNEQFF.

The chain uses TRBV24-1 and TRBJ2-2, with 10 bases that match TRBD1. After removal of 7 bases from V and 7 bases from J, the junction contained 8 bases not matched to a gene. Germline V gene data show CDR1 as KGHDR and CDR2 as SFDVKD. The CDR3 loop spans 15 amino acids. The CDR3 loop reads CATREGQGRGGELFF. In nucleotides, the CDR3 is TGTGCCACCAGAGAGGGACAGGGGAGGGGCGGGGAGCTGTTTTTT.

The rearrangement links TRBV6-2 or TRBV6-3 to TRBJ2-1, with D perhaps being TRBD1 or TRBD2 (9 bases each). Trimming removed 2 bases at V and 0 bases at J, with 26 bases between. Germline lookup yields CDR1 MNHEY and CDR2 SVGEGT. There are 21 residues in the CDR3. The CDR3 loop is CASSYPQGAASGTLSYNEQFF. CDR3 nucleotide sequence: TGTGCCAGCAGTTACCCACAGGGGGCGGCTAGCGGGACTCTCTCCTACAATGAGCAGTTCTTC.

This rearrangement joins TRBV20-1 to TRBJ2-1; 9 positions match TRBD2. Per germline, CDR1 DFQATT and CDR2 SNEGSKA (reference sequence). CDR3 length equals 16 residues. The V and J ends lost 2 bases and 4 bases, in that order; junction bases with no gene match: 9. CDR3 sequence: CSARLLAGMQYNEQFF. The CDR3 bases are TGCAGTGCTAGACTCCTAGCGGGAATGCAGTACAATGAGCAGTTCTTC.

The chain is built from TRBV10-3 and TRBJ2-7, with 7 bases matching TRBD1. The ends lost 4 bases at V and 2 bases at J; junction bases unmatched: 8. The CDR3 extends over 15 amino acids. Germline-derived CDR1 and CDR2 are ENHRY and SYGVKD. Here the CDR3 DNA reads TGTGCCATCAGTGTCACCGGGACAGTAACCTACGAGCAGTACTTC. Translation gives CAISVTGTVTYEQYF.

The rearrangement joins TRBV7-9 to TRBJ2-5; D ambiguous. Between the trimmed V and J ends, which lost 1 base and 7 bases, there was a span of 7 bases. Germline CDR1 is SEHNR and CDR2 is FQNEAQ (reference sequence). The CDR3 has 12 amino acids. CDR3 residues: CASSLEWGTQYF. The CDR3 nucleotides read TGTGCCAGCAGCTTAGAGTGGGGGACCCAGTACTTC. Complete variable domain (other parts from reference TRBV7-9 and TRBJ2-5): DTGVSQNPRHKITKRGQNVTFRCDPISEHNRLYWYRQTLGQGPEFLTYFQNEAQLEKSRLLSDRFSAERPKGSFSTLEIQRTEQGDSAMYLCASSLEWGTQYFGPGTRLLVL.

The chain is built from TRBV12-3 or TRBV12-4 and TRBJ1-2; D unresolved. Trimming cost V 3 bases and J 8 bases, with 10 bases left between them. This CDR3 is built from 12 residues. The CDR3 coding sequence is TGTGCCAGCAGTTTCCGGGTTATCGGCTACACCTTC. It translates to CASSFRVIGYTF.

This chain links TRBV20-1 with TRBJ2-1, with a tentative D call TRBD2 (6 bases). The CDR3 loop spans 16 amino acids. V lost 0 bases to trimming and J lost 3 bases, with 15 bases between them. Germline V CDR1 and CDR2: DFQATT, SNEGSKA (reference sequence). CDR3: CSARDYRDSHYNEQFF. The DNA of the CDR3 is TGCAGTGCTAGAGATTACCGGGACTCCCACTACAATGAGCAGTTCTTC.

This clonotype was recorded many times. V is TRBV5-1 and J is TRBJ1-1, with D possibly TRBD1 on 5 matching bases. V lost 0 bases to trimming and J lost 1 base, with 10 bases between them. Germline values: CDR1 SGHRS, CDR2 YFSETQ. The CDR3 totals 15 residues. Written as DNA, the CDR3 is TGCGCCAGCAGCTTGGGATCCGGGGGGAACACTGAAGCTTTCTTT. Translating gives CASSLGSGGNTEAFF.

V and J are TRBV5-8 and TRBJ1-1; no reliable D call. The CDR3 has 15 residues. Trimming stripped 4 bases from V and 0 bases from J, with 13 bases between. CDR1 and CDR2 from the germline V gene are SGHTS and YDEGEE. CDR3 in amino acids: CASSLTVGMNTEAFF. CDR3 sequence (DNA): TGTGCCAGCAGCCTGACGGTGGGCATGAACACTGAAGCTTTCTTT.

This clonotype was seen a handful of times. The J gene is TRBJ2-1, the V gene TRBV11-3; D is possibly TRBD1 or TRBD2 (5 bases each). The CDR3 loop spans 12 amino acids. V lost 4 bases and J lost 11, with 12 bases in between. The germline gives CDR1 SGHNT, CDR2 YENEEA. The DNA of the CDR3 is TGTGCCAGCAGCTCACCGGGACCTCAGCAGTTCTTC. The encoded protein is CASSSPGPQQFF.

This clonotype was seen many times. The V call is TRBV12-3 or TRBV12-4, the J call TRBJ2-2, with D possibly being TRBD2 (5 bases). The CDR3 sequence is 13 residues long. V lost 7 bases to trimming and J lost 6 bases, with 12 bases between them. The CDR3 DNA reads TGTGCCAGCACCCCCTTCGGGGCCGGGGAGCTGTTTTTT. This encodes CASTPFGAGELFF.

There are a few counts of this clonotype. Here the CDR3 reads CASSPPVSNYGYTF. The CDR3 DNA reads as TGTGCCAGCAGCCCCCCCGTGAGCAACTATGGCTACACCTTC. V usage is TRBV7-9 and J usage is TRBJ1-2; no reliable D call. Germline V gene lookup returns CDR1 SEHNR and CDR2 FQNEAQ (reference sequence). The CDR3 spans 14 residues. Trimming shortened V by 5 bases and J by 2 bases, and 12 bases separated the two germline ends.

This clonotype has only a few counts. This chain connects TRBV5-1 to TRBJ2-7; D possibly corresponds to TRBD2 (7 bases). Deletions cut 4 bases from V and 5 bases from J, with 13 bases between. The CDR3 runs to 13 residues. CDR1 and CDR2 (germline): SGHRS, YFSETQ. The CDR3 sequence: CASSRTGGNEQYF. In DNA form, the CDR3 reads TGCGCCAGCAGCAGGACGGGGGGCAACGAGCAGTACTTC. Supplemented by reference TRBV5-1 and TRBJ2-7, the full variable domain reads KAGVTQTPRYLIKTRGQQVTLSCSPISGHRSVSWYQQTPGQGLQFLFEYFSETQRNKGNFPGRFSGRQFSNSRSEMNVSTLELGDSALYLCASSRTGGNEQYFGPGTRLTVT.

The rearrangement joins TRBV10-1 to TRBJ2-5; no firm D call. The CDR3 loop spans 12 amino acids. Trimming cost V 8 bases and J 2 bases, with 9 bases left between them. Germline V lookup: CDR1 WNHNN, CDR2 SYGVQD (reference sequence). In DNA, the CDR3 is TGCGCCAGCTCCGGGCTGCAAGAGACCCAGTACTTC. Encoded protein: CASSGLQETQYF.

The chain uses TRBV10-2 and TRBJ1-1, with a possible D match to TRBD1 (5 bases). The CDR3 extends over 11 amino acids. The V and J ends lost 7 bases and 5 bases respectively, with 8 bases between them. Germline CDR1 reads WSHSY; CDR2 reads SAAADI. The CDR3 nucleotides are TGCGCCAGCATCGGGGGAACTGAAGCTTTCTTT. Its translation: CASIGGTEAFF.

This clonotype was counted only a few times. The V call is TRBV10-3, the J call TRBJ1-2, with TRBD1 as a possible D gene (5 bases). Trimming took 8 bases from V and 6 from J, leaving 10 bases between them. There are 11 residues in the CDR3. CDR1 and CDR2 from the germline V gene are ENHRY and SYGVKD. CDR3 DNA: TGTGCCATCGGGGCGGAGAATGGCTACACCTTC. Translated: CAIGAENGYTF.

This CDR3 is CASSPPFAYGYTF. CDR3 sequence (DNA): TGTGCCAGCAGCCCGCCCTTTGCCTATGGCTACACCTTC. The V call is TRBV7-2, the J call TRBJ1-2; D gene unclear. Germline values: CDR1 SGHTA, CDR2 FQGNSA. V was clipped by 5 bases and J by 4 bases, with 11 bases between them. The CDR3 is 13 residues long.

V gene TRBV27 combines with J gene TRBJ1-2; weak D call: TRBD1 (5 bases). This CDR3 has 14 amino acids. CDR1 MNHEY and CDR2 SMNVEV come from the germline V gene (reference sequence). The germline V and J ends were trimmed by 5 bases and 4 bases, with 14 bases remaining between them. This CDR3 reads CASSPGGALYGYTF. The CDR3 DNA reads as TGTGCCAGCAGTCCTGGGGGTGCCCTCTATGGCTACACCTTC.

The chain recombines TRBV13 with TRBJ1-4; 9 nucleotides align to TRBD1. The CDR3 has 14 amino acids. Germline V gives CDR1 PRHDT, CDR2 FYEKMQ (reference sequence). The J segment lost 8 bases and the V segment lost 4 bases, leaving 5 bases of the junction unmatched. CDR3 sequence: CASSSGTGREKLFF. The CDR3 nucleotides are TGTGCCAGCAGCTCGGGGACAGGGCGGGAAAAACTGTTTTTT.